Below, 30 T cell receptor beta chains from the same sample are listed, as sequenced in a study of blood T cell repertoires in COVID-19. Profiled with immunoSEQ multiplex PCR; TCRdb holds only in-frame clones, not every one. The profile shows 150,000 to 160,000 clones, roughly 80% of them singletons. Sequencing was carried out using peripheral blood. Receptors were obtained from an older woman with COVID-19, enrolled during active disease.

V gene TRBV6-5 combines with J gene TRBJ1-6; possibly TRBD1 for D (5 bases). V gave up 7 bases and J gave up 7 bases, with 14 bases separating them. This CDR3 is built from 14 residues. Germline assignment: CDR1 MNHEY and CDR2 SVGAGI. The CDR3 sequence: CASNKDKRNSPLHF. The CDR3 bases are TGTGCCAGCAACAAGGACAAACGGAATTCACCCCTCCACTTT.

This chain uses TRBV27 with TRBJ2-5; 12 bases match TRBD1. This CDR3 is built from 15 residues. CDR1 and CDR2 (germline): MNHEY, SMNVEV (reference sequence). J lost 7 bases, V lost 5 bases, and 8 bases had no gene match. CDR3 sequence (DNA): TGTGCCAGCAGTCCTTGGGGACAGGGGGCTGTGACCCAGTACTTC. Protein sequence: CASSPWGQGAVTQYF.

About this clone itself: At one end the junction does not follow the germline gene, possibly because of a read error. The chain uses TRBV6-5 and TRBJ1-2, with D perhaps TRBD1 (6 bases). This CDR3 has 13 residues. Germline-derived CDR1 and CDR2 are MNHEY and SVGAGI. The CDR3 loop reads CASSIRDNYGYTF. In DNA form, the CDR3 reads TGTGCCAGCAGTATCCGGGACAACTACGGCTACACCTTC.

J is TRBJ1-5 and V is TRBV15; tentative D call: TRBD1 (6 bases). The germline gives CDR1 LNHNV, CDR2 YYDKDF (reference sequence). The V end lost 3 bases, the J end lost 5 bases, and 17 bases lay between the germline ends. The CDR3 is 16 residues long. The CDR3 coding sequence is TGTGCCACCAGCAGGGAAAGTCCGACAGGTTATCAGCCCCAGCATTTT. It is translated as CATSRESPTGYQPQHF.

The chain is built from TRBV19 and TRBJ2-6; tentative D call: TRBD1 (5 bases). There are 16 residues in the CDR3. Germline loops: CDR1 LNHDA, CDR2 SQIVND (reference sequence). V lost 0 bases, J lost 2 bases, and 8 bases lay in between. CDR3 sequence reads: CASSIDQGTGANVLTF. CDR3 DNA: TGTGCCAGTAGTATAGATCAGGGTACTGGGGCCAACGTCCTGACTTTC.

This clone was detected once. The CDR3 sequence is CSVGQGLDQPQHF. For the CDR3, the DNA is TGCAGCGTTGGCCAGGGGTTGGATCAGCCCCAGCATTTT. This rearrangement joins TRBV29-1 to TRBJ1-5; TRBD1 might be the D (6 bases). V was pared by 4 bases and J by 5 bases, with 12 bases between. The CDR3 covers 13 residues. The germline gives CDR1 SQVTM, CDR2 ANQGSEA.

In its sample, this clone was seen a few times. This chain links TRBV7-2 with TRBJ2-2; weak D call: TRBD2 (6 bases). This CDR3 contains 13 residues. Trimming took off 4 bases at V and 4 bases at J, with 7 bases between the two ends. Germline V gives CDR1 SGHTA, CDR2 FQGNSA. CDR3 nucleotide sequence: TGTGCCAGCAGCTGGAGGGTCACCGGGGAGCTGTTTTTT. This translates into CASSWRVTGELFF.

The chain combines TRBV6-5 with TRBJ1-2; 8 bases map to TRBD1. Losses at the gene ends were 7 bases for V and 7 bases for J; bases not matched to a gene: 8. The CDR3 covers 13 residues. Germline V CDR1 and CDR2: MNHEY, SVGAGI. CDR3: CASTRGDRFGYTF. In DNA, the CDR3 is TGTGCCAGCACCCGCGGGGACAGGTTTGGCTACACCTTC.

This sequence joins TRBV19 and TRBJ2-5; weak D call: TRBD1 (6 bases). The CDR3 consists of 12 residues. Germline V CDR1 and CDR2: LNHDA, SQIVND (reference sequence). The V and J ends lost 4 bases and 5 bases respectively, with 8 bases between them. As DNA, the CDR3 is TGTGCCAGTAGTAGCAGGGGTGAGACCCAGTACTTC. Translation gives CASSSRGETQYF.

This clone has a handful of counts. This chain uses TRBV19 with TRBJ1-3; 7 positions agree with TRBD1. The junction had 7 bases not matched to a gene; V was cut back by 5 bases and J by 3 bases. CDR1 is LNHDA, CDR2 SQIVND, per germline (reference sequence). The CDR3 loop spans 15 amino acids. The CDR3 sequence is CASSAATGNGNTIYF. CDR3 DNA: TGTGCCAGTAGTGCCGCGACAGGGAATGGAAACACCATATATTTT.

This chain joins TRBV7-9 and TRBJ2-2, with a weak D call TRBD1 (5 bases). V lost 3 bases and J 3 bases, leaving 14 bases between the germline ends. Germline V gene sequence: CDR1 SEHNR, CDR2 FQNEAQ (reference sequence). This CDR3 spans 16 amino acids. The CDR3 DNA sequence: TGTGCCAGCAGCTTTCACAGGTTTGGGGACACCGGGGAGCTGTTTTTT. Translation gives CASSFHRFGDTGELFF.

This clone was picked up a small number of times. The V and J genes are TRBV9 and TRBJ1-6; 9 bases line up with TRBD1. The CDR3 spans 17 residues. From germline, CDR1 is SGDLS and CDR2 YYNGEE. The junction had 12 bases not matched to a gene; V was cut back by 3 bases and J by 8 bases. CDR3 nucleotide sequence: TGTGCCAGCAGCGCTTTAACAGGGGGCCTCCGGGATTCACCCCTCCACTTT. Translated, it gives CASSALTGGLRDSPLHF.

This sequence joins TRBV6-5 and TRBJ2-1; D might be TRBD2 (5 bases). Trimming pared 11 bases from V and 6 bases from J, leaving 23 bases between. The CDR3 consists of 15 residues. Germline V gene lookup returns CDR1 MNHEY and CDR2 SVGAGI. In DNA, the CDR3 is TGTGCCTCGCGAGTAAGGACTGGCGGAATCAATGAGCAGTTCTTC. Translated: CASRVRTGGINEQFF.

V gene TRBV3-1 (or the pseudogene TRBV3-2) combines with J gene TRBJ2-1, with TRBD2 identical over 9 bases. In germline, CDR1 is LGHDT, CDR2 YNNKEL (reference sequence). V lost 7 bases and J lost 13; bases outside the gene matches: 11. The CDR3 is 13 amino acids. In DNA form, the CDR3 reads TGTGCCAGCACCTCGTTAGCGGGGGTTCCCCAGTTCTTC. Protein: CASTSLAGVPQFF.

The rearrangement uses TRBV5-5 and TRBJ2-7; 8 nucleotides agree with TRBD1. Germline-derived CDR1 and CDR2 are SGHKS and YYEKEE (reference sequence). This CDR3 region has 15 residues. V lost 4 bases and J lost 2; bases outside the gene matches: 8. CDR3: CASSPRQGTPYEQYF. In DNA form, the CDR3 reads TGTGCCAGCAGCCCAAGACAGGGGACCCCCTACGAGCAGTACTTC.

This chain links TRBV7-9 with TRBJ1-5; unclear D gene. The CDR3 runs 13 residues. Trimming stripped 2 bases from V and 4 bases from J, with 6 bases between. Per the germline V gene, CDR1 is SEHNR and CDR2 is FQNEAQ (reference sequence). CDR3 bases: TGTGCCAGCAGCTTAACAGAGAATCAGCCCCAGCATTTT. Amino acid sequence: CASSLTENQPQHF.

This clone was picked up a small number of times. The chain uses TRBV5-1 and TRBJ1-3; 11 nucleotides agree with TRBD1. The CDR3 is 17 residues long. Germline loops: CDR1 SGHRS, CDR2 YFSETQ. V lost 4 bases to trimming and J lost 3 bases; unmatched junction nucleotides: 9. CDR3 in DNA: TGCGCCAGCAGCCCGGGACAGGGGGGCACCCGTGGAAACACCATATATTTT. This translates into CASSPGQGGTRGNTIYF.

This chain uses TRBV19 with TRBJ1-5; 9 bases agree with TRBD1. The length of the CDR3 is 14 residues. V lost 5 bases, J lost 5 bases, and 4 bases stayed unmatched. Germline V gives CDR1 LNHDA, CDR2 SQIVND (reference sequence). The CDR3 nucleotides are TGTGCCAGTAGTCTTGACAGGGGGGATCAGCCCCAGCATTTT. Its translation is CASSLDRGDQPQHF.

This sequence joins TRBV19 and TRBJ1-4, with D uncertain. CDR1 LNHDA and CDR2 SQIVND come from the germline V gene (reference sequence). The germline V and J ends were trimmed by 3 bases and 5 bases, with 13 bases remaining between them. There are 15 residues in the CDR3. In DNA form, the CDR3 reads TGTGCCAGTAGTATGCGTACAAGCGTAAATGAAAAACTGTTTTTT. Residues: CASSMRTSVNEKLFF.

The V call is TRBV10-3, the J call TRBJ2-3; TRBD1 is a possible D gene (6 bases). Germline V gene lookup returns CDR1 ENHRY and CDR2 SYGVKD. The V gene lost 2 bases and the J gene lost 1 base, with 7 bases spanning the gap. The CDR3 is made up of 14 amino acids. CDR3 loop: CAISEAGGTDTQYF. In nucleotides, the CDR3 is TGTGCCATCAGTGAGGCAGGGGGCACAGATACGCAGTATTTT.

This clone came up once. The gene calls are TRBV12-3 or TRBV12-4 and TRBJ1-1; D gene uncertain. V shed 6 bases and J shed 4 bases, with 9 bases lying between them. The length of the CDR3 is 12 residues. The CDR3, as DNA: TGTGCCAGCAGCTACGGGGTCACTGAAGCTTTCTTT. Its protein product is CASSYGVTEAFF.

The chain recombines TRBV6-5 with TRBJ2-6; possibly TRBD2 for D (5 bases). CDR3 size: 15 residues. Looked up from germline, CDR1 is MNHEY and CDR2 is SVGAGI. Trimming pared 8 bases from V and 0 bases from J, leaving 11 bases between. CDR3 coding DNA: TGTGCCAGCCGGGGTGGCGCCTCTGGGGCCAACGTCCTGACTTTC. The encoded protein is CASRGGASGANVLTF.

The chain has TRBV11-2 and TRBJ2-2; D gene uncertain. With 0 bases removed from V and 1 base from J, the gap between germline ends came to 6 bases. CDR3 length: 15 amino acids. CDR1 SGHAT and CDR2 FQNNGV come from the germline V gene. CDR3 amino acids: CASSLDGLNTGELFF. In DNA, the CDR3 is TGTGCCAGCAGCTTAGATGGGCTGAACACCGGGGAGCTGTTTTTT.

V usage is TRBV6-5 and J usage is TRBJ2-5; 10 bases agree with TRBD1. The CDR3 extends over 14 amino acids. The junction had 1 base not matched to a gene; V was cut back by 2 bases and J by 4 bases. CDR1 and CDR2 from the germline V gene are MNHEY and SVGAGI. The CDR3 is CASSYDRGRETQYF. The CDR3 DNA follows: TGTGCCAGCAGTTACGACAGGGGGCGAGAGACCCAGTACTTC.

The CDR3 sequence is CASSKDGTGDYGYTF. CDR3 DNA sequence: TGTGCCAGCAGCAAAGACGGGACAGGAGACTATGGCTACACCTTC. The chain couples TRBV21-1 to TRBJ1-2; whether TRBD1, the table's D call, matches the DNA was not checked. TRBV21-1 is classified as a pseudogene. CDR3 length: 15 residues.

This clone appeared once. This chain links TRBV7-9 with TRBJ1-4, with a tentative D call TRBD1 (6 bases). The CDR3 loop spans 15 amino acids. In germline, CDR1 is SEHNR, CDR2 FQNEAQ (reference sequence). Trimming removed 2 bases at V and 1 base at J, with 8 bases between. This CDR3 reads CASSLIQGTNEKLFF. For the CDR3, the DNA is TGTGCCAGCAGCTTAATACAGGGAACTAATGAAAAACTGTTTTTT.

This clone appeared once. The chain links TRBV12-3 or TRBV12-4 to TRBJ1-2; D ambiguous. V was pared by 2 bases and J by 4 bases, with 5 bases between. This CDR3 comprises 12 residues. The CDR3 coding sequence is TGTGCCAGCAGTTTAACCAGCTATGGCTACACCTTC. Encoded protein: CASSLTSYGYTF.

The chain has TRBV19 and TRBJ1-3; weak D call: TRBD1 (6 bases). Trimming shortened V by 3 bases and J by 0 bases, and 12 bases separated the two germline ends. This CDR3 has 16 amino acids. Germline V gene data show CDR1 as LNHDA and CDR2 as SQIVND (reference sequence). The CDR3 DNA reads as TGTGCCAGTAGTATCCAAGACAGGCCCTCTGGAAACACCATATATTTT. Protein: CASSIQDRPSGNTIYF.

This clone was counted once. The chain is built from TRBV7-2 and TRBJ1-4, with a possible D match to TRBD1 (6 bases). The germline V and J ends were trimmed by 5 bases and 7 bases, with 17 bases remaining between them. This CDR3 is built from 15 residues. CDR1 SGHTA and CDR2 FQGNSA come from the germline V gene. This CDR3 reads CASSRDPRGGEKLFF. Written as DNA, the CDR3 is TGTGCCAGCAGCCGGGACCCCAGAGGGGGTGAAAAACTGTTTTTT.

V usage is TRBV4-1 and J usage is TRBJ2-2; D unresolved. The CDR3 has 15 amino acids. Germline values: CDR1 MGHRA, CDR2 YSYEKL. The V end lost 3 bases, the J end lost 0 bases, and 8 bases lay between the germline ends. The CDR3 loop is CASSQVQSNTGELFF. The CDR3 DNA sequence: TGCGCCAGCAGCCAGGTACAATCGAACACCGGGGAGCTGTTTTTT.